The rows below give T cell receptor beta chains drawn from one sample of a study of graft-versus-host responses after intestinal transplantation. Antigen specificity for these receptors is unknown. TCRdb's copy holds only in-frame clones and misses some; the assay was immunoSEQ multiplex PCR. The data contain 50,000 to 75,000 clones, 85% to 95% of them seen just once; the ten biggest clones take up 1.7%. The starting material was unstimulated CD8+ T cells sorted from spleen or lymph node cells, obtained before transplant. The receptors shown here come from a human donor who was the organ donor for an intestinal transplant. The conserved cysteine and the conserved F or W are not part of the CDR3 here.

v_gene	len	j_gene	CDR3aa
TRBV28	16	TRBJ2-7	ASSLSSTGTSNPYEQY
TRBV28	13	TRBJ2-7	ASSLVLRSSYEQY
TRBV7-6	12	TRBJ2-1	ASSSSGIYNEQF
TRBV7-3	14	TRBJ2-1	ASSLRAGGVGNEQF
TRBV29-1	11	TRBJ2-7	SVELGISYEQY
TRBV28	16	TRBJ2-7	ASSSRLAGHPGAYEQY
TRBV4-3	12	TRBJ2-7	ASSQEIRQYEQY
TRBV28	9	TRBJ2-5	ASRDYTHQY
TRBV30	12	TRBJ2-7	AWSGGGAPNEQY
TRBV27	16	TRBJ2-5	ASSRPAETGTPRETQY
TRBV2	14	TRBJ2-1	ASITKGTDNYNEQF
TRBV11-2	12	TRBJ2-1	ASSLAGGFNEQF
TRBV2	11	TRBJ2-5	ASNGGDKETQY
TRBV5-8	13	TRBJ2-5	ASRSGQGALETQY
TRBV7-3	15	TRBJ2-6	ASSLGGRRSGANVLT
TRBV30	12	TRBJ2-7	AWSAGTGVYEQY
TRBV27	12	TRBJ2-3	ASRLQGSTDTQY
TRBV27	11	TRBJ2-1	ASRSDYYNEQF
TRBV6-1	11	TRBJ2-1	ASSEGERDEQF
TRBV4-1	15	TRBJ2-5	ASSLSGAAGVGETQY
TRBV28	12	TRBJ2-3	ASSFLAGTDTQY
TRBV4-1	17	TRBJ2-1	ASSHHKRHYRSSYNEQF
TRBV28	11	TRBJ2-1	ASLPGLANEQF
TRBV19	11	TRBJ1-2	ASMDFSDYGYT
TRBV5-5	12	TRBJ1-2	ASSPVLLGYGYT
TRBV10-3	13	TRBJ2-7	AISIVGQGTYEQY
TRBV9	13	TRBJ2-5	ASSIIGQGKETQY
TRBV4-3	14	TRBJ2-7	ASSQVRLAAFYEQY
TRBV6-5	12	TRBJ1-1	ASRLHYFNTEAF
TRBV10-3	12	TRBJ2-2	AISEGVNTGELF
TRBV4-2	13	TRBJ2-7	ASSQVIGGGYEQY
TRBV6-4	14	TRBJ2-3	ASSPGLHFSTDTQY
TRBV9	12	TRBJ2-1	ASSVVGGGNEQF
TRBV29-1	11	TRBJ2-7	SVFTLPGPEQY
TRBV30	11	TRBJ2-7	AWRRAGEYEQY
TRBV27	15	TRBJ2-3	ASASLALAGVADTQY
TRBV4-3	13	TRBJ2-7	ASSQDLTVSYEQY
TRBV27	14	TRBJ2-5	ASSRRPTGATETQY
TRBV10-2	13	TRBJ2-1	ASSESGTTYNEQF
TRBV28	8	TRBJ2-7	ASSDSEQY
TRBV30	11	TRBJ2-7	AWSYGDSYEQY
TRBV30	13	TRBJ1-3	AWSRTGGRRNTIY
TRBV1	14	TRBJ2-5	TSSVLAYCGEETQY
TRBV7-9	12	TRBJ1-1	ASSWDIMNTEAF
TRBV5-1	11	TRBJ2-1	ASSWDRTNEQF
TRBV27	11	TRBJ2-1	ASSSFDRNEQF
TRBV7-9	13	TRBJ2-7	ASSLGDRAAYEQY
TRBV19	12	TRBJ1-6	ASSFTGGNSPLH
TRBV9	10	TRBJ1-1	ASSSRGGRAF